This is a list of T cell receptor beta chains from one sample in a study of blood T cell repertoires in COVID-19. Only in-frame clones appear in the TCRdb table, and some are missing; sequencing was by immunoSEQ multiplex PCR. In the table there are 85,000 to 120,000 clones, 91% of which are singletons. Material for sequencing was peripheral blood. The source is a man aged 18 to 29 with acute or convalescent COVID-19. Both conserved end residues are part of each CDR3. Fields, in order: V gene, clone size, D gene, J gene, CDR3 protein, CDR3 DNA. A D gene is named only where the DNA matches it firmly. Size tells how often a clone was seen (once, few, many) or the class of an expanded clone, and some rows leave it out.

>TRBV2|once|.|TRBJ2-7
CASSEHRSGAEQYF
TGTGCCAGCAGTGAACATCGGTCAGGGGCCGAGCAGTACTTC
>TRBV5-6|.|TRBD1|TRBJ1-3
CASSFGTGGSGNTIYF
TGTGCCAGCAGCTTCGGGACAGGGGGCTCTGGAAACACCATATATTTT
>TRBV24-1|once|TRBD1|TRBJ1-1
CATRTTGGPDTEAFF
TGTGCCACCAGAACGACAGGGGGCCCGGACACTGAAGCTTTCTTT
>TRBV6-4|.|.|TRBJ2-2
CASSDSTNTGELFF
TGTGCCAGCAGTGACTCGACAAACACCGGGGAGCTGTTTTTT
>TRBV30|.|.|TRBJ1-1
CAWSFSGTPNTEAFF
TGTGCCTGGAGTTTTTCCGGGACACCGAACACTGAAGCTTTCTTT
>TRBV5-1|.|.|TRBJ2-7
CASSLLFDQGEQYF
TGCGCCAGCAGCTTGTTGTTCGATCAGGGCGAGCAGTACTTC
>TRBV3-1/TRBV3-2|.|TRBD1|TRBJ1-4
CASSQRDRSGEKLFF
TGTGCCAGCAGCCAACGGGACAGGAGTGGTGAAAAACTGTTTTTT
>TRBV25-1|few|TRBD1|TRBJ1-2
CASSGSGQGISGYTF
TGTGCCAGCAGTGGATCCGGACAGGGGATCTCTGGCTACACCTTC
>TRBV7-9|.|.|TRBJ1-2
CASSLGLGGYGYTF
TGTGCCAGCAGCTTAGGACTCGGGGGCTATGGCTACACCTTC
>TRBV11-2|.|TRBD1|TRBJ1-3
CASTTTGAGNTIYF
TGTGCCAGCACGACCACAGGGGCCGGAAACACCATATATTTT
>TRBV10-1|.|TRBD1|TRBJ1-1
CASSTGVNTEAFF
TGCGCCAGCAGTACAGGGGTGAACACTGAAGCTTTCTTT
>TRBV11-3|.|TRBD2|TRBJ2-3
CASSSRLAGGPDTQYF
TGTGCCAGCAGCTCTAGACTAGCGGGGGGACCAGATACGCAGTATTTT
>TRBV19|.|TRBD2|TRBJ2-1
CASSGLAGVNEQFF
TGTGCCAGTAGTGGACTAGCGGGGGTCAATGAGCAGTTCTTC
>TRBV10-3|.|TRBD1|TRBJ1-2
CAISGEQGSYGYTF
TGTGCCATCAGTGGCGAACAGGGGTCGTATGGCTACACCTTC
>TRBV7-9|.|.|TRBJ1-1
CASSLVVNTEAFF
TGTGCCAGCAGCTTAGTAGTTAACACTGAAGCTTTCTTT
>TRBV30|.|.|TRBJ1-3
CAWGKQGGTGNTIYF
TGTGCCTGGGGAAAACAGGGAGGGACTGGAAACACCATATATTTT